Following are 27 T cell receptor beta chains from one sample sequenced in a study of glioma-infiltrating T cells after dendritic cell vaccination. This sample's time point: after dendritic cell vaccination, including at tumor progression/relapse. TCRdb's table, derived via immunoSEQ multiplex PCR, lists solely in-frame clones and lacks some. This table holds 100,000 or so clones, around 80% found once. Source: blood, taken after dendritic cell vaccination. The source is a human donor with glioblastoma.

The rearrangement joins TRBV7-8 to TRBJ2-2, with 7 bases lining up with TRBD1. This CDR3 comprises 15 residues. J gave up 3 bases and V 3 bases, and 4 bases lay outside the gene matches. Germline lookup yields CDR1 SGHVS and CDR2 FQNEAQ. The CDR3 coding sequence is TGTGCCAGCAGCTTTATCCAGGGGGACACCGGGGAGCTGTTTTTT. Its protein is CASSFIQGDTGELFF.

CDR3 residues: CASSELAGYGGELFF. The CDR3 DNA follows: TGTGCCAGCAGTGAGCTAGCGGGGTACGGCGGGGAGCTGTTTTTT. This chain uses TRBV6-4 with TRBJ2-2; TRBD2 matches at 9 bases. The CDR3 length is 15 residues. Germline V gene data show CDR1 as MRHNA and CDR2 as SNTAGT. V was pared by 3 bases and J by 7 bases, with 6 bases of the junction left unmatched.

The chain carries TRBV4-2 and TRBJ2-3; D remains ambiguous. This CDR3 has 16 amino acids. CDR1 is LGHNA, CDR2 YNFKEQ, per germline. V was clipped by 0 bases and J by 6 bases, with 16 bases between them. The CDR3 sequence: CASSQEAGRGADTQYF. CDR3 DNA sequence: TGTGCCAGCAGCCAAGAGGCCGGAAGAGGTGCCGATACGCAGTATTTT.

The genes are TRBV28 and TRBJ2-1; 13 bases map to TRBD2. CDR1 is MDHEN and CDR2 is SYDVKM in the germline V gene. V lost 11 bases, J lost 7 bases, and 5 bases stayed unmatched. The CDR3 has 13 amino acids. In DNA, the CDR3 is TGTGCCTCCGGGACTAGCGGGGTAAATGAGCAGTTCTTC. Encoded protein: CASGTSGVNEQFF. Drawing the rest from reference TRBV28 and TRBJ2-1, the complete variable domain is DVKVTQSSRYLVKRTGEKVFLECVQDMDHENMFWYRQDPGLGLRLIYFSYDVKMKEKGDIPEGYSVSREKKERFSLILESASTNQTSMYLCASGTSGVNEQFFGPGTRLTVL.

The chain has TRBV7-2 and TRBJ1-5, with D possibly TRBD1 on 5 matching bases. V was cut by 5 bases and J by 3 bases, with 20 bases left in between. Looked up from germline, CDR1 is SGHTA and CDR2 is FQGNSA. The CDR3 is made up of 17 amino acids. CDR3 coding DNA: TGTGCCAGCAGCCTTATTCCGAATACAGGCCACAATCAGCCCCAGCATTTT. It codes for CASSLIPNTGHNQPQHF.

The chain links TRBV25-1 to TRBJ1-4, with D possibly matching TRBD1 (6 bases). The length of the CDR3 is 13 residues. Trimming stripped 5 bases from V and 8 bases from J, with 12 bases between. Germline V CDR1 and CDR2: MGHDK, SYGVNS. CDR3 DNA: TGTGCCAGCAGTTACAGGGCTTACGAAAAACTGTTTTTT. Protein: CASSYRAYEKLFF.

The J gene is TRBJ1-2, the V gene TRBV4-1; D might be TRBD1 (5 bases). The CDR3 length is 15 residues. V lost 4 bases, J lost 2 bases, and 14 bases lay in between. Per germline, CDR1 MGHRA and CDR2 YSYEKL. CDR3 region: CASSRPRQGNYGYTF. The CDR3 DNA follows: TGCGCCAGCAGCCGACCTCGTCAGGGCAACTATGGCTACACCTTC.

The J gene is TRBJ1-2, the V gene TRBV28, with a tentative D call TRBD1 (5 bases). The V and J ends lost 3 bases and 7 bases respectively, with 9 bases between them. The CDR3 extends over 12 amino acids. Germline CDR1 reads MDHEN; CDR2 reads SYDVKM. The CDR3 DNA reads TGTGCCAGCAGTTTGGGGGGGGTTGGCTACACCTTC. Translating it yields CASSLGGVGYTF.

This chain joins TRBV12-5 and TRBJ2-5, with 8 bases identical to TRBD2. Losses at the gene ends were 4 bases for V and 7 bases for J; bases not matched to a gene: 8. Germline CDR1 is LGHNT and CDR2 is FRNRAP. The CDR3 runs to 14 residues. The CDR3 loop is CASGSGGGGGTQYF. The CDR3 bases are TGTGCTAGTGGTTCGGGAGGGGGTGGCGGGACCCAGTACTTC. Full variable domain (remainder filled in from reference TRBV12-5 and TRBJ2-5): DARVTQTPRHKVTEMGQEVTMRCQPILGHNTVFWYRQTMMQGLELLAYFRNRAPLDDSGMPKDRFSAEMPDATLATLKIQPSEPRDSAVYFCASGSGGGGGTQYFGPGTRLLVL.

This clone was observed a few times. The CDR3 DNA is TGCGCCAGCAGCTTCGGGGGGCTGAACACTGAAGCTTTCTTT. It yields the protein CASSFGGLNTEAFF. The V call is TRBV5-1, the J call TRBJ1-1, with D perhaps TRBD1 (6 bases). CDR3 length: 14 residues. With 2 bases removed from V and 0 bases from J, the gap between germline ends came to 8 bases. Germline assignment: CDR1 SGHRS and CDR2 YFSETQ.

The V and J genes are TRBV5-1 and TRBJ1-3; D may be TRBD1 (5 bases). Germline assignment: CDR1 SGHRS and CDR2 YFSETQ. The CDR3 covers 15 residues. The V end was cut by 0 bases, the J end by 2 bases, with 9 bases between. The CDR3 protein is CASSLAWGAGNTIYF. As DNA, the CDR3 is TGCGCCAGCAGCTTGGCCTGGGGGGCTGGAAACACCATATATTTT.

The chain recombines TRBV18 with TRBJ1-5; perhaps TRBD1 as D (5 bases). CDR3 size: 15 residues. Germline lookup yields CDR1 KGHSH and CDR2 LQKENI. V lost 6 bases to trimming and J lost 7 bases, with 19 bases between them. CDR3 in DNA: TGTGCCAGCTCCCCGAAAGTAGGGGCCGGACAGCCCCAGCATTTT. Protein: CASSPKVGAGQPQHF.

This clone was observed once. This rearrangement joins TRBV10-3 to TRBJ1-5, with D perhaps TRBD1 (6 bases). V gave up 5 bases and J gave up 2 bases, with 7 bases separating them. CDR3 length: 13 amino acids. Germline V gives CDR1 ENHRY, CDR2 SYGVKD. CDR3 sequence: CAISNRGNQPQHF. CDR3 sequence (DNA): TGTGCCATCAGTAACAGGGGCAATCAGCCCCAGCATTTT.

The J gene is TRBJ2-2, the V gene TRBV5-4; 7 bases map to TRBD2. Germline CDR1 reads SGHNT; CDR2 reads YYREEE (reference sequence). The ends lost 0 bases at V and 6 bases at J; junction bases unmatched: 20. This CDR3 contains 20 residues. CDR3: CASSLARGAGLGGAPGELFF. Written as DNA, the CDR3 is TGTGCCAGCAGCTTGGCCAGAGGGGCCGGACTAGGAGGCGCTCCCGGGGAGCTGTTTTTT.

This chain links TRBV9 with TRBJ2-1, with 16 positions matching TRBD2. This CDR3 has 18 residues. Germline assignment: CDR1 SGDLS and CDR2 YYNGEE. Germline trimming cut 2 bases from V and 9 bases from J; bases unmatched to any gene: 11. DNA for the CDR3: TGTGCCAGCAGCGTCTCATCCGGGACTAGCGGGAGGGCGGGTGAGCAGTTCTTC. This encodes CASSVSSGTSGRAGEQFF.

CDR3 amino acids: CASRGLAGGLNEQFF. In nucleotides, the CDR3 is TGCGCCAGCAGGGGACTAGCGGGAGGGCTTAATGAGCAGTTCTTC. The J gene is TRBJ2-1, the V gene TRBV5-1, with 16 nucleotides matching TRBD2. CDR1 and CDR2 (germline): SGHRS, YFSETQ. The J segment lost 7 bases and the V segment lost 5 bases, leaving 3 bases of the junction unmatched. This CDR3 is 15 amino acids long. Full variable domain (outside the CDR3, taken from reference TRBV5-1 and TRBJ2-1): KAGVTQTPRYLIKTRGQQVTLSCSPISGHRSVSWYQQTPGQGLQFLFEYFSETQRNKGNFPGRFSGRQFSNSRSEMNVSTLELGDSALYLCASRGLAGGLNEQFFGPGTRLTVL.

V usage is TRBV27 and J usage is TRBJ2-1; 8 bases are shared with TRBD2. The CDR3 consists of 16 residues. Germline CDR1 MNHEY, CDR2 SMNVEV (reference sequence). V shed 0 bases and J 5 bases; nucleotides not matched to a gene: 6. The CDR3 loop is CASSLSSSGGHNEQFF. The CDR3, as DNA: TGTGCCAGCAGTTTATCAAGCAGCGGGGGCCACAATGAGCAGTTCTTC.

This clone was detected only once. The rearrangement links TRBV28 to TRBJ1-2; 8 bases line up with TRBD1. The V segment lost 6 bases and the J segment 7 bases; nucleotides outside the gene matches: 10. Germline V CDR1 and CDR2: MDHEN, SYDVKM. CDR3 length equals 14 residues. CDR3 coding DNA: TGTGCCAGCAGCCGTGGACAGGGCAGGGCTGGCTACACCTTC. Translated, it gives CASSRGQGRAGYTF.

The gene calls are TRBV19 and TRBJ2-1; TRBD2 matches at 11 bases. This CDR3 has 16 amino acids. Losses at the gene ends were 6 bases for V and 0 bases for J; bases not matched to a gene: 4. The germline V gene encodes CDR1 LNHDA and CDR2 SQIVND (reference sequence). CDR3 in amino acids: CASRPGLAASYNEQFF. The CDR3, as DNA: TGTGCCAGTAGGCCGGGACTAGCGGCCTCCTACAATGAGCAGTTCTTC.

The chain has TRBV5-1 and TRBJ1-2; D perhaps matches TRBD1 (5 bases). The ends were cut back, 0 bases at V and 4 bases at J, with 10 bases in the middle. This CDR3 is 14 amino acids long. Germline V CDR1 and CDR2: SGHRS, YFSETQ. CDR3 amino acids: CASSLVGDGYGYTF. CDR3 coding DNA: TGCGCCAGCAGCTTGGTAGGGGATGGCTATGGCTACACCTTC. The variable domain in full, completed from reference TRBV5-1 and TRBJ1-2, reads KAGVTQTPRYLIKTRGQQVTLSCSPISGHRSVSWYQQTPGQGLQFLFEYFSETQRNKGNFPGRFSGRQFSNSRSEMNVSTLELGDSALYLCASSLVGDGYGYTFGSGTRLTVV.

The chain uses TRBV5-1 and TRBJ2-1, with TRBD2 matching over 8 bases. Trimming took 0 bases from V and 5 from J; bases not matched to a gene: 7. The length of the CDR3 is 16 residues. Germline V gives CDR1 SGHRS, CDR2 YFSETQ. CDR3 DNA sequence: TGCGCCAGCAGCTTGGAGTTAATAGCGGGGAACAATGAGCAGTTCTTC. As protein: CASSLELIAGNNEQFF. The whole variable domain, filled in from reference TRBV5-1 and TRBJ2-1, reads KAGVTQTPRYLIKTRGQQVTLSCSPISGHRSVSWYQQTPGQGLQFLFEYFSETQRNKGNFPGRFSGRQFSNSRSEMNVSTLELGDSALYLCASSLELIAGNNEQFFGPGTRLTVL.

The chain has TRBV9 and TRBJ2-1; no reliable D call. This CDR3 spans 14 amino acids. V lost 7 bases and J lost 2, with 13 bases in between. CDR1 and CDR2 (germline): SGDLS, YYNGEE. CDR3 bases: TGTGCCAGCGGTCCGAGGATTACCTACAATGAGCAGTTCTTC. Its protein is CASGPRITYNEQFF.

The chain joins TRBV7-2 to TRBJ2-5, with 8 bases aligning to TRBD2. The J segment lost 2 bases and the V segment lost 6 bases, leaving 2 bases of the junction unmatched. CDR1 is SGHTA and CDR2 is FQGNSA in the germline V gene. The CDR3 is 13 residues long. CDR3 DNA sequence: TGTGCCAGCAGGGAGCGGGGGCAAGAGACCCAGTACTTC. Protein: CASRERGQETQYF.

V and J are TRBV6-1 and TRBJ2-5; tentative D call: TRBD2 (5 bases). The germline V gene has CDR1 MNHNS and CDR2 SASEGT. Trimming took 7 bases from V and 9 from J, leaving 15 bases between them. CDR3 length equals 12 residues. In DNA, the CDR3 is TGTGCCAGCACATATGAACGGGGTCCCCAGTACTTC. Translation: CASTYERGPQYF.

The chain joins TRBV15 to TRBJ1-2; D is uncertain. The CDR3 sequence is 14 residues long. CDR1 is LNHNV and CDR2 is YYDKDF in the germline V gene (reference sequence). The V gene lost 3 bases and the J gene lost 1 base, with 9 bases spanning the gap. CDR3 amino acids: CATSRAQNNYGYTF. CDR3 DNA sequence: TGTGCCACCAGCAGGGCCCAGAATAACTATGGCTACACCTTC.

The table lists this clone with a few counts. The chain recombines TRBV5-4 with TRBJ2-1, with 7 bases lining up with TRBD2. The V and J ends lost 4 bases and 10 bases, in that order; junction bases with no gene match: 11. CDR3 length: 14 amino acids. Germline V gives CDR1 SGHNT, CDR2 YYREEE (reference sequence). The CDR3 sequence: CASSHEFLLAEQFF. The CDR3 coding sequence is TGTGCCAGCAGCCACGAATTTTTACTAGCGGAGCAGTTCTTC.

The chain has TRBV28 and TRBJ2-7, with no clear D. Looked up from germline, CDR1 is MDHEN and CDR2 is SYDVKM. The CDR3 sequence is 12 residues long. The germline V and J ends were trimmed by 5 bases and 3 bases, with 8 bases remaining between them. The CDR3 region has the DNA TGTGCCAGCAGTGTCGGTAGCTACGAGCAGTACTTC. It specifies CASSVGSYEQYF.